These T cell receptor beta chains were read from a single sample in a study of early T cells in non-severe SARS-CoV-2 infection. MiXCR, applied by TCRdb to the 5' RACE reads, yields one record per CDR3 protein. The sample carries 40,000 to 55,000 distinct CDR3 sequences, about a quarter recorded once. Sequenced material: whole blood, taken at baseline. The source of these receptors is an adult who was a healthcare worker with PCR-confirmed SARS-CoV-2 infection or an uninfected control (not recorded which). Each CDR3 is given with its conserved first and last residue. The D gene is left open where the match is weak.

TRBV5-5	.	TRBJ1-2	CASSISLQGNGDGYTF
TRBV5-5	.	TRBJ2-3	CASSLGYSSQQDTQYF
TRBV6-2/TRBV6-3	.	TRBJ1-1	CASSYWSAEAFF
TRBV19	.	TRBJ1-4	CASSATGTGNEKLFF
TRBV4-1	TRBD1	TRBJ2-5	CASSHQGRGRRETQYF
TRBV12-3/TRBV12-4	.	TRBJ2-2	CASKPGGGYTGELFF
TRBV29-1	TRBD1	TRBJ2-7	CSVRQGESYEQYF
TRBV7-3	.	TRBJ2-3	CASSLSRHTDTQYF
TRBV29-1	.	TRBJ1-1	CSALPDSFNTEAFF
TRBV6-5	.	TRBJ2-7	CASSYGSARSYEQYF
TRBV9	TRBD2	TRBJ2-1	CASSVGTSGGGNEQFF
TRBV12-3/TRBV12-4	.	TRBJ2-7	CASSYLYEQYF